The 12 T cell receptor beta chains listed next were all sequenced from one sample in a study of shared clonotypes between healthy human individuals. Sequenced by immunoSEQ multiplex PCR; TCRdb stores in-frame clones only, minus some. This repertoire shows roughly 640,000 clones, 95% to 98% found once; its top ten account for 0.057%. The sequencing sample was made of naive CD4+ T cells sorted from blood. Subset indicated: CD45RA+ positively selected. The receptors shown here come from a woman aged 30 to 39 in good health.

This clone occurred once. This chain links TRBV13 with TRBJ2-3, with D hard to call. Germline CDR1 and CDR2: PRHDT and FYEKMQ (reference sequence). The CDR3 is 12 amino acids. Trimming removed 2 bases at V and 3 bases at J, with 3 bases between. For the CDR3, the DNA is TGTGCCAGCAGCTTACTGACAGATACGCAGTATTTT. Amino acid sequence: CASSLLTDTQYF.

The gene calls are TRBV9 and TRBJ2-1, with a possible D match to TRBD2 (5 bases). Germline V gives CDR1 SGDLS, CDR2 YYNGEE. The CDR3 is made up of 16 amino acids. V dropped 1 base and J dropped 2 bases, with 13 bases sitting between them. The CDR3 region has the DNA TGTGCCAGCAGCGTATCTCGAGGGTCCACCTACAATGAGCAGTTCTTC. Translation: CASSVSRGSTYNEQFF. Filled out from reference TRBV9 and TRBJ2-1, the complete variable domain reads DSGVTQTPKHLITATGQRVTLRCSPRSGDLSVYWYQQSLDQGLQFLIQYYNGEERAKGNILERFSAQQFPDLHSELNLSSLELGDSALYFCASSVSRGSTYNEQFFGPGTRLTVL.

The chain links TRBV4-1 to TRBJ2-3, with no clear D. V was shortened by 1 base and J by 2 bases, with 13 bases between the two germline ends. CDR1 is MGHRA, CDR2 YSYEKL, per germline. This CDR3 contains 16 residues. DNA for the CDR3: TGCGCCAGCAGCCAAGCTTCGCGACAAAACACAGATACGCAGTATTTT. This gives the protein CASSQASRQNTDTQYF.

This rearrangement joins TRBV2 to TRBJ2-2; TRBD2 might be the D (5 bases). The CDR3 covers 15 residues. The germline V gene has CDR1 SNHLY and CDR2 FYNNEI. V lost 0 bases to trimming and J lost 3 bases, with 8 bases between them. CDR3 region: CASSEAGIYTGELFF. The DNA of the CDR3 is TGTGCCAGCAGTGAAGCCGGGATTTACACCGGGGAGCTGTTTTTT.

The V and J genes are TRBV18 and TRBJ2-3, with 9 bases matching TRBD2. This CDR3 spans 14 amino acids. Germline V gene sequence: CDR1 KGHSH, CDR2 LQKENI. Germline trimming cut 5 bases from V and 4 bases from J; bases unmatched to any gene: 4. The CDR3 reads CASSVAGVADTQYF. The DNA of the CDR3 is TGTGCCAGCTCAGTAGCGGGAGTGGCAGATACGCAGTATTTT. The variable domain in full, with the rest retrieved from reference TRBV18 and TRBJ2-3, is NAGVMQNPRHLVRRRGQEARLRCSPMKGHSHVYWYRQLPEEGLKFMVYLQKENIIDESGMPKERFSAEFPKEGPSILRIQQVVRGDSAAYFCASSVAGVADTQYFGPGTRLTVL.

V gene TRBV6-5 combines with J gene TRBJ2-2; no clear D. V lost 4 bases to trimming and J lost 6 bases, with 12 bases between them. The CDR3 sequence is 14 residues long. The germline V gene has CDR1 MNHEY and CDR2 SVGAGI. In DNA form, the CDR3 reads TGTGCCAGCAGTTTCTCTGCTCGGGCCGGGGAGCTGTTTTTT. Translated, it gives CASSFSARAGELFF.

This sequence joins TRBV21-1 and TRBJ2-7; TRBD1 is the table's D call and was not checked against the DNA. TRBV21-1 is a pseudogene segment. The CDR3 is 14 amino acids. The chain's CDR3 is CASSKEAGYYEQYF. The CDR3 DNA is TGTGCCAGCAGCAAAGAGGCAGGTTACTACGAGCAGTACTTC.

The DNA for the CDR3 is TGTGCCAGCAGTTTAGGCAGCGCCGATCAGCCCCAGCATTTT. This gives the protein CASSLGSADQPQHF. The chain recombines TRBV28 with TRBJ1-5; no clear D. The CDR3 is 14 amino acids. Trimming removed 2 bases from V and 5 bases from J, with 10 bases in between. Germline V lookup: CDR1 MDHEN, CDR2 SYDVKM.

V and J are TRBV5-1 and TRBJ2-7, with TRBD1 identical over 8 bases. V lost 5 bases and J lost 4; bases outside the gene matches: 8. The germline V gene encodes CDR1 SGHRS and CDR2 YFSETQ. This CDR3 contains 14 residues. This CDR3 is CASSLQGALYEQYF. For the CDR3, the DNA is TGCGCCAGCAGTCTCCAGGGGGCCCTATACGAGCAGTACTTC.

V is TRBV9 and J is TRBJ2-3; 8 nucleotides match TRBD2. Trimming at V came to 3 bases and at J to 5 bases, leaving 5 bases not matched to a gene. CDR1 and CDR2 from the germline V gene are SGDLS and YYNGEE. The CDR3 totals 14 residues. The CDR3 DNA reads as TGTGCCAGCAGCGACCCCCGGGGGGGAGATACGCAGTATTTT. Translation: CASSDPRGGDTQYF.

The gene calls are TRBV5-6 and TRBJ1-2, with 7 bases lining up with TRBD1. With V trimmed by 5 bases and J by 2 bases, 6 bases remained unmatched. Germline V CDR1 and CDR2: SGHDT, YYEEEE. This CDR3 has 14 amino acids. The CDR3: CASSQRDRNYGYTF. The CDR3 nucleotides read TGTGCCAGCAGTCAAAGGGACAGAAACTATGGCTACACCTTC.

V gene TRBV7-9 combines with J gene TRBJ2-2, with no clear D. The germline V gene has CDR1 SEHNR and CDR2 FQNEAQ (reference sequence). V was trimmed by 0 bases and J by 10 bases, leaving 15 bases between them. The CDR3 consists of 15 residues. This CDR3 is CASSLAATVNVELFF. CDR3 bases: TGTGCCAGCAGCTTAGCGGCTACTGTAAATGTGGAGCTGTTTTTT. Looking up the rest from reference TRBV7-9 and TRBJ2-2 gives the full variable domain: DTGVSQNPRHKITKRGQNVTFRCDPISEHNRLYWYRQTLGQGPEFLTYFQNEAQLEKSRLLSDRFSAERPKGSFSTLEIQRTEQGDSAMYLCASSLAATVNVELFFGEGSRLTVL.